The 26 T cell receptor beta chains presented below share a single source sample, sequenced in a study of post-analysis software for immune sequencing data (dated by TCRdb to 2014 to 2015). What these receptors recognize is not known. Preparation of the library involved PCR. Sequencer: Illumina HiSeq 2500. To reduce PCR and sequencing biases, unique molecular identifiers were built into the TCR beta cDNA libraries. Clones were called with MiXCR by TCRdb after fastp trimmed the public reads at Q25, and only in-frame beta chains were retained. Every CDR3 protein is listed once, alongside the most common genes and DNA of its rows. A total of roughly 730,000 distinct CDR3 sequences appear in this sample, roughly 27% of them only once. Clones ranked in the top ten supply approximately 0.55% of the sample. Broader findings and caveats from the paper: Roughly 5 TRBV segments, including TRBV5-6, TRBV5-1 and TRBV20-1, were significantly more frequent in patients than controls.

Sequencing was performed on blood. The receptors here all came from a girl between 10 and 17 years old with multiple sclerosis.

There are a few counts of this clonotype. CDR3 sequence reads: CASSLGGTYSYEQYF. CDR3 nucleotide sequence: TGTGCCAGCAGCTTGGGCGGCACATACTCCTACGAGCAGTACTTC. J is TRBJ2-7 and V is TRBV5-6; D ambiguous. Germline assignment: CDR1 SGHDT and CDR2 YYEEEE. V shed 0 bases and J shed 0 bases, with 10 bases lying between them. The CDR3 has 15 amino acids.

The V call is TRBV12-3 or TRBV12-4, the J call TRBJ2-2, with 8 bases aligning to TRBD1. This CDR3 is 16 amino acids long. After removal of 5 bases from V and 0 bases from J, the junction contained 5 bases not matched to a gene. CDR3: CASSTGGPANTGELFF. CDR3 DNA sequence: TGTGCCAGCAGTACAGGGGGACCTGCGAACACCGGGGAGCTGTTTTTT.

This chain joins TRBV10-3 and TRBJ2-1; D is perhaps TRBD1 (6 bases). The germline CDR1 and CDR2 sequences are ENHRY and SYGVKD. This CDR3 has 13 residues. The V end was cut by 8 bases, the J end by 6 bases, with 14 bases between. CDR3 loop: CAISRTETNEQFF. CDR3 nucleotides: TGTGCCATCTCAAGGACAGAGACCAATGAGCAGTTCTTC.

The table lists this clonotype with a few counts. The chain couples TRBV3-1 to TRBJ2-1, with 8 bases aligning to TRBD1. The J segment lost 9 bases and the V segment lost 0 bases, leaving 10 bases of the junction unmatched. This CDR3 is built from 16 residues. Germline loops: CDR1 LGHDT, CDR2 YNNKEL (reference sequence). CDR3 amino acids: CASSQDLVTGALEQFF. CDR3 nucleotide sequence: TGTGCCAGCAGCCAAGATTTGGTGACAGGGGCACTTGAGCAGTTCTTC.

CDR3 region: CASSSKEGLYEQYF. The CDR3 nucleotides read TGTGCCAGCAGTTCTAAAGAGGGGCTCTACGAGCAGTACTTC. J is TRBJ2-7 and V is TRBV7-9; D tentatively reads TRBD1 or TRBD2 (5 bases each). This CDR3 spans 14 amino acids. V gave up 6 bases and J gave up 3 bases, with 15 bases separating them. Per germline, CDR1 SEHNR and CDR2 FQNEAQ (reference sequence).

The CDR3 loop is CASILQGTNEQFF. CDR3 sequence (DNA): TGTGCCAGCATCCTACAGGGGACCAATGAGCAGTTCTTC. The chain links TRBV6-6 to TRBJ2-1; 7 bases align to TRBD1. Germline values: CDR1 MNHNY, CDR2 SVGAGI (reference sequence). V lost 7 bases, J lost 6 bases, and 6 bases stayed unmatched. This CDR3 has 13 residues.

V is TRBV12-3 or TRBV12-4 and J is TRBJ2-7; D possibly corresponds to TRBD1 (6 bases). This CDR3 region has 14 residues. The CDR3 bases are TGTGCCAGCAGTTTAGCGGGGGCCTCCTACGAGCAGTTCGTC. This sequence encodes CASSLAGASYEQFV.

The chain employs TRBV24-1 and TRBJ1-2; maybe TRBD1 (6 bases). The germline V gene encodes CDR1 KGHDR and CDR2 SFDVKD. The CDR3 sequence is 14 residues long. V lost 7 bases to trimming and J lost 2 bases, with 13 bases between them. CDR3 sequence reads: CATRGTRDNYGYTF. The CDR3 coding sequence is TGTGCCACCAGAGGGACAAGGGACAACTATGGCTACACCTTC.

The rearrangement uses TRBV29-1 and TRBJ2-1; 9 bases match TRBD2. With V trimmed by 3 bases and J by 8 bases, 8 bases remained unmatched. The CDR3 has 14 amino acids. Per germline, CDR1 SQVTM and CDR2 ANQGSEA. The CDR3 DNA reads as TGCAGCGTTGATAGTGCGGGAGGGCCAGATGAGCAGTTCTTC. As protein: CSVDSAGGPDEQFF.

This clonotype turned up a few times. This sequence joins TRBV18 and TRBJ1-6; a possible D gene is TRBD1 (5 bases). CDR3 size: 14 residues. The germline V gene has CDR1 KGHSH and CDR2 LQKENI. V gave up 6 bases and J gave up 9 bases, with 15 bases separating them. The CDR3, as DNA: TGTGCCAGCTCTCCGGAGGGGATGACTTCACCCCTCCACTTT. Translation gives CASSPEGMTSPLHF. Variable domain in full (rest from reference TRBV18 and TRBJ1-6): NAGVMQNPRHLVRRRGQEARLRCSPMKGHSHVYWYRQLPEEGLKFMVYLQKENIIDESGMPKERFSAEFPKEGPSILRIQQVVRGDSAAYFCASSPEGMTSPLHFGNGTRLTVT.

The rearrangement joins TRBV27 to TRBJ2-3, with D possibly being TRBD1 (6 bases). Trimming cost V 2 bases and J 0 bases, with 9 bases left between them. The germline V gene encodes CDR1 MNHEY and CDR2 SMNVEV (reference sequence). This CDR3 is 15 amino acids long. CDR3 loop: CASSLDRSSTDTQYF. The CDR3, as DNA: TGTGCCAGCAGTTTAGACAGGAGTAGCACAGATACGCAGTATTTT.

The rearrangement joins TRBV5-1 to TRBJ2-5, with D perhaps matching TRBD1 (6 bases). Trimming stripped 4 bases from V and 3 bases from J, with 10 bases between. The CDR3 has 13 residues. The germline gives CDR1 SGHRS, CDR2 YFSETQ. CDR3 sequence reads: CASSDRTEETQYF. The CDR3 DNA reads TGCGCCAGCAGCGACCGGACAGAAGAGACCCAGTACTTC.

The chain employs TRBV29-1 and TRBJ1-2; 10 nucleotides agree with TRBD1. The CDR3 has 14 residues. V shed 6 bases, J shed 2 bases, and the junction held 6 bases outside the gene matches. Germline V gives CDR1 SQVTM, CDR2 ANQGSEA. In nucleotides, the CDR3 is TGCAGCGTGGTCCCGGGACAGGGGAACTATGGCTACACCTTC. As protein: CSVVPGQGNYGYTF.

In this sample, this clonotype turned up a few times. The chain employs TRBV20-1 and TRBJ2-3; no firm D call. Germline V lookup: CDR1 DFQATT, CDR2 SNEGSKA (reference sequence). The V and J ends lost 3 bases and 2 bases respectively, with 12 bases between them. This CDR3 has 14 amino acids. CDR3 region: CSASVQVYTDTQYF. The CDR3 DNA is TGCAGTGCTAGTGTGCAGGTTTACACAGATACGCAGTATTTT.

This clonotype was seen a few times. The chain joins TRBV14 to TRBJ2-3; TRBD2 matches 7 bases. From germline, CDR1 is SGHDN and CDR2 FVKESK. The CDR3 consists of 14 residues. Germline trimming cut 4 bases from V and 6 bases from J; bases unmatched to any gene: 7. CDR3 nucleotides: TGTGCCAGCAGCCCATTGACTAGCAGCGATACGCAGTATTTT. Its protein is CASSPLTSSDTQYF.

CDR3 region: CASSVGTSGSNQETQYF. Written as DNA, the CDR3 is TGTGCCAGCAGCGTAGGGACTAGCGGGAGTAATCAAGAGACCCAGTACTTC. This chain joins TRBV9 and TRBJ2-5, with 13 bases matching TRBD2. Germline trimming cut 0 bases from V and 2 bases from J; bases unmatched to any gene: 4. Germline V CDR1 and CDR2: SGDLS, YYNGEE. This CDR3 region has 17 residues. The variable domain in full, with the rest retrieved from reference TRBV9 and TRBJ2-5, is DSGVTQTPKHLITATGQRVTLRCSPRSGDLSVYWYQQSLDQGLQFLIQYYNGEERAKGNILERFSAQQFPDLHSELNLSSLELGDSALYFCASSVGTSGSNQETQYFGPGTRLLVL.

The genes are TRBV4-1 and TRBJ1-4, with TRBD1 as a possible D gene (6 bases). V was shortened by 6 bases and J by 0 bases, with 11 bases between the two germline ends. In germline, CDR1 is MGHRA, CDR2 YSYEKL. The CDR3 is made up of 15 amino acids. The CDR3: CASREDRSTNEKLFF. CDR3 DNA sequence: TGCGCCAGCAGGGAAGACAGGTCAACTAATGAAAAACTGTTTTTT.

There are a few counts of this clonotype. The CDR3 DNA reads TGCGCCAGCAGGTGGGCGGGAGGATCGGGTGAGCAGTTCTTC. Protein product: CASRWAGGSGEQFF. The V gene is TRBV5-1, the J gene TRBJ2-1; 8 bases are a match to TRBD2. This CDR3 region has 14 residues. Germline V gives CDR1 SGHRS, CDR2 YFSETQ. Germline trimming cut 5 bases from V and 9 bases from J; bases unmatched to any gene: 10.

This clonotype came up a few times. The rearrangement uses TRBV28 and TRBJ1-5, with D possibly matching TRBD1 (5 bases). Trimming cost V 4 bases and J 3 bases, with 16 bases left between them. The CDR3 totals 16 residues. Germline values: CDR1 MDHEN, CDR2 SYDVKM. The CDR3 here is CASSYPGREINQPQHF. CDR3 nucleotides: TGTGCCAGCAGTTACCCGGGACGGGAAATCAATCAGCCCCAGCATTTT.

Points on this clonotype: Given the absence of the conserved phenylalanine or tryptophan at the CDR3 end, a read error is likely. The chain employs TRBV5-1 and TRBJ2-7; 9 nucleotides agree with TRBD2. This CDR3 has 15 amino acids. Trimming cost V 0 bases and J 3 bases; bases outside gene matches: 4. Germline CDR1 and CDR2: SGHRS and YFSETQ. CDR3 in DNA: TGCGCCAGCAGCTTGGGGACTAGCGTGGGCTACGAGCAGTACTTG. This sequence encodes CASSLGTSVGYEQYL.

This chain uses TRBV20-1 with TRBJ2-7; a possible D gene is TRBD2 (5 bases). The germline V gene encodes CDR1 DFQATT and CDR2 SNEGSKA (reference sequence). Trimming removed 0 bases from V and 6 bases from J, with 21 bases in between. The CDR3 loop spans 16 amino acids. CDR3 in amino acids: CSARDRIFGWTAEQYF. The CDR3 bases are TGCAGTGCTAGAGACCGGATTTTCGGGTGGACTGCCGAGCAGTACTTC.

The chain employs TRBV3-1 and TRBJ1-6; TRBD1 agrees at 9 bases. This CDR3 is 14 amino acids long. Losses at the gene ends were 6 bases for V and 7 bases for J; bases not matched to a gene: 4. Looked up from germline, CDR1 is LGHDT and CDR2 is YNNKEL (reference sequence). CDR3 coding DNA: TGTGCCAGCAGAGGACAGGGGAGCAATTCACCCCTCCACTTT. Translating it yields CASRGQGSNSPLHF.

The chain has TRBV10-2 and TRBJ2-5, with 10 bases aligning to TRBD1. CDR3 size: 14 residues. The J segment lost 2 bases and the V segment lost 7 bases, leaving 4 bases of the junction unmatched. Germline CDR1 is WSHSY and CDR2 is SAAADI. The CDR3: CASNWDRGQETQYF. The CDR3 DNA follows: TGCGCCAGCAATTGGGACAGGGGACAAGAGACCCAGTACTTC.

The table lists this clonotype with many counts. CDR3 coding DNA: TGCAGCGTTGAACGGGGAATCTATGGCTACACCTTC. Its protein is CSVERGIYGYTF. This chain links TRBV29-1 with TRBJ1-2; D is ambiguous. This CDR3 has 12 residues. Germline V lookup: CDR1 SQVTM, CDR2 ANQGSEA. V lost 2 bases to trimming and J lost 4 bases, with 8 bases between them. The entire variable domain, with the rest obtained from reference TRBV29-1 and TRBJ1-2, is as follows: SAVISQKPSRDICQRGTSLTIQCQVDSQVTMMFWYRQQPGQSLTLIATANQGSEATYESGFVIDKFPISRPNLTFSTLTVSNMSPEDSSIYLCSVERGIYGYTFGSGTRLTVV.

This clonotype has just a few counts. DNA for the CDR3: TGTGCCAGCAGCCGTGGACACCCCTATGGCTACACCTTC. It codes for CASSRGHPYGYTF. The chain joins TRBV11-2 to TRBJ1-2, with TRBD1 as a possible D gene (5 bases). Germline V gene sequence: CDR1 SGHAT, CDR2 FQNNGV. The CDR3 has 13 amino acids. V lost 5 bases to trimming and J lost 4 bases, with 11 bases between them.

The CDR3 reads CASRVVVMNTEAFF. The CDR3 DNA reads as TGCGCCAGCAGGGTGGTCGTGATGAACACTGAAGCTTTCTTT. The V call is TRBV5-1, the J call TRBJ1-1, with no clear D. CDR1 is SGHRS and CDR2 is YFSETQ in the germline V gene. The CDR3 runs 14 residues. V lost 5 bases to trimming and J lost 0 bases, with 11 bases between them.